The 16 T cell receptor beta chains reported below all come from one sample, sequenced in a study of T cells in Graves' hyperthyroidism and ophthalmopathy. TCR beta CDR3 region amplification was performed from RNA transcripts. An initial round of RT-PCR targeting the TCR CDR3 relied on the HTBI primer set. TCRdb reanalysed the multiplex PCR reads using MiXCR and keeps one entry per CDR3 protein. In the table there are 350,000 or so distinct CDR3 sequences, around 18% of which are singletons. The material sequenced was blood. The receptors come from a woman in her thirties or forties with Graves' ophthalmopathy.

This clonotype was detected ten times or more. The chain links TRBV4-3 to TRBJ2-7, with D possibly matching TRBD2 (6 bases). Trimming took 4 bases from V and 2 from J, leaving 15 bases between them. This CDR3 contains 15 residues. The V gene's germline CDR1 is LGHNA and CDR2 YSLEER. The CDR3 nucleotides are TGCGCCAGCAGCCCTACGCCGGAGGGAACCTACGAGCAGTACTTC. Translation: CASSPTPEGTYEQYF.

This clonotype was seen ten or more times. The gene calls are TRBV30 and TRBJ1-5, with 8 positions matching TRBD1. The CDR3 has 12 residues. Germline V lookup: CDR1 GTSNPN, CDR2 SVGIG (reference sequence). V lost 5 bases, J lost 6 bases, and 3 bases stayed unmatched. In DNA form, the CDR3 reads TGTGCCTGGGGACAGGGAACTCAGCCCCAGCATTTT. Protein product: CAWGQGTQPQHF.

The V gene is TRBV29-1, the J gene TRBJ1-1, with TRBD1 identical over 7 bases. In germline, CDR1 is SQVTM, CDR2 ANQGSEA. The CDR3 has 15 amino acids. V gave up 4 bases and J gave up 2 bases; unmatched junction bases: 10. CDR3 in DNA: TGCAGCGTTGGCGGAGATGCAGGGGGAAACACTGAAGCTTTCTTT. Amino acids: CSVGGDAGGNTEAFF. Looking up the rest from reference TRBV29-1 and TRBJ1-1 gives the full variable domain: SAVISQKPSRDICQRGTSLTIQCQVDSQVTMMFWYRQQPGQSLTLIATANQGSEATYESGFVIDKFPISRPNLTFSTLTVSNMSPEDSSIYLCSVGGDAGGNTEAFFGQGTRLTVV.

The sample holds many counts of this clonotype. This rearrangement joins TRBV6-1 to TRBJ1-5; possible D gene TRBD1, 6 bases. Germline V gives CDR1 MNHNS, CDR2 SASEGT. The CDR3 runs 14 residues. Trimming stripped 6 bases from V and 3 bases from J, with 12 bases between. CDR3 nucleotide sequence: TGTGCCAGCAGCCGCACAGGGCCCAATCAGCCCCAGCATTTT. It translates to CASSRTGPNQPQHF.

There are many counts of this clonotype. The CDR3 sequence: CSASPDRDYGYTF. As DNA, the CDR3 is TGCAGTGCTAGCCCCGACAGAGACTATGGCTACACCTTC. The genes are TRBV20-1 and TRBJ1-2, with D possibly being TRBD1 (5 bases). CDR3 size: 13 residues. Looked up from germline, CDR1 is DFQATT and CDR2 is SNEGSKA (reference sequence). Trimming removed 3 bases at V and 3 bases at J, with 11 bases between.

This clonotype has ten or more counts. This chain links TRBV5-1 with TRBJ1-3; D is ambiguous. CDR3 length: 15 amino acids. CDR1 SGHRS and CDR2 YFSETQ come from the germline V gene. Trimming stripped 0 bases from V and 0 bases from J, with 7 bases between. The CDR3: CASSLAGSSGNTIYF. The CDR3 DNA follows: TGCGCCAGCAGCTTGGCCGGGAGCTCTGGAAACACCATATATTTT.

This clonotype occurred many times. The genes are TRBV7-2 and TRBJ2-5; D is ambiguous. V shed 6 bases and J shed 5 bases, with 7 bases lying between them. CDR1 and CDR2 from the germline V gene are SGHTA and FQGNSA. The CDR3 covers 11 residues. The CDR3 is CASSRVETQYF. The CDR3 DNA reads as TGTGCCAGCAGTAGAGTGGAGACCCAGTACTTC.

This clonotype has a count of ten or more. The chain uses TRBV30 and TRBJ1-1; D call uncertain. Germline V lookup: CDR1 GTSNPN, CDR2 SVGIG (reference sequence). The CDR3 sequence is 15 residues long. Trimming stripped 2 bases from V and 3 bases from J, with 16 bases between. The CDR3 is CAWSPLLVKDTEAFF. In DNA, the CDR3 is TGTGCCTGGAGTCCTTTACTGGTTAAGGACACTGAAGCTTTCTTT.

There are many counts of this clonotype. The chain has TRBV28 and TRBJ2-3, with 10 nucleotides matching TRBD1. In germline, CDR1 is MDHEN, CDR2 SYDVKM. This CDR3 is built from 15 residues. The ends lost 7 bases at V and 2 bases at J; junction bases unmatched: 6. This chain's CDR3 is CASTLGTGATDTQYF. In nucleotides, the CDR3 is TGTGCCAGCACCTTGGGGACAGGGGCCACAGATACGCAGTATTTT.

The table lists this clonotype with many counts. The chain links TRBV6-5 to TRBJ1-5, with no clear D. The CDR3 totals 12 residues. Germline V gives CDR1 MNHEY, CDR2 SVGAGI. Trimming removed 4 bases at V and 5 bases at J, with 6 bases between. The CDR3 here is CASSSWDQPQHF. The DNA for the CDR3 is TGTGCCAGCAGTTCTTGGGATCAGCCCCAGCATTTT.

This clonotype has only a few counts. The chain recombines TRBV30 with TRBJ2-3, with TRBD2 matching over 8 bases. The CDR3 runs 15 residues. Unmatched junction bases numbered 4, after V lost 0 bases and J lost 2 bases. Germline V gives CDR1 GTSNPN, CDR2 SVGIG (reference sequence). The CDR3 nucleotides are TGTGCCTGGAGTGTACGTAGCGGGGTCACAGATACGCAGTATTTT. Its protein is CAWSVRSGVTDTQYF.

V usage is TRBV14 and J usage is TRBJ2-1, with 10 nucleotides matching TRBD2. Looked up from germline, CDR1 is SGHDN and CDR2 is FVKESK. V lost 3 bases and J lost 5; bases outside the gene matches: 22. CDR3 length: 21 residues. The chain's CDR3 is CASSQNLLLLSGREGDNEQFF. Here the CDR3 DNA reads TGTGCCAGCAGCCAGAATCTTCTGTTATTGAGCGGGAGGGAGGGAGACAATGAGCAGTTCTTC.

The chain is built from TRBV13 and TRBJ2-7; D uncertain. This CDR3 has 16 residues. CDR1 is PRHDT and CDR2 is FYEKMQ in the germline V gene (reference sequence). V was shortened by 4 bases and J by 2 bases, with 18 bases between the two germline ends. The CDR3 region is CASSSVTTPVPYEQYF. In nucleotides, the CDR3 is TGTGCCAGCAGCTCCGTCACTACCCCGGTCCCCTACGAGCAGTACTTC.

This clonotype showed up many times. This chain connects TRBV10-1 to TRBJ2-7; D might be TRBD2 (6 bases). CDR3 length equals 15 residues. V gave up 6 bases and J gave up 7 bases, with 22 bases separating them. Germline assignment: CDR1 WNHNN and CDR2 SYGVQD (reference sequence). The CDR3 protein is CASRKLPGLRREQYF. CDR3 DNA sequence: TGCGCCAGCAGAAAATTACCGGGACTGCGTCGGGAGCAGTACTTC.

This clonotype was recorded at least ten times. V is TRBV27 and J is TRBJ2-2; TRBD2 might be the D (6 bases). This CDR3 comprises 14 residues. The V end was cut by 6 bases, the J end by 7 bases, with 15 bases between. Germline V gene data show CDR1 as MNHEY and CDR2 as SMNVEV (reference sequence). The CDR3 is CASSRRAGLGELFF. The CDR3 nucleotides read TGTGCCAGCAGCCGAAGGGCGGGACTCGGGGAGCTGTTTTTT.

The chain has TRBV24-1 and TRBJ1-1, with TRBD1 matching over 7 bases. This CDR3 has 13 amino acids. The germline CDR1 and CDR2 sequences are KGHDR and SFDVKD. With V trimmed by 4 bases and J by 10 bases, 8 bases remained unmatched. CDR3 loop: CATSERQGSRAFF. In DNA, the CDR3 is TGTGCCACCAGTGAGCGACAGGGTAGTCGAGCTTTCTTT.